The 28 T cell receptor beta chains below all came from one sample that was sequenced in a study of blood T cell repertoires in COVID-19. Assay: immunoSEQ multiplex PCR; the TCRdb copy retains only in-frame clones and omits some. The sample records 220,000 or so clones, 90% being singletons. Sequences were obtained from PBMCs or T cells enriched from blood (not recorded which). The source is a man aged 45 to 65 who had been exposed to COVID-19.

V usage is TRBV5-1 and J usage is TRBJ1-2, with 7 bases matching TRBD1. This CDR3 has 13 residues. The germline V gene encodes CDR1 SGHRS and CDR2 YFSETQ. Trimming removed 3 bases from V and 8 bases from J; junction bases left unmatched: 7. In DNA form, the CDR3 reads TGCGCCAGCAGCTCGCCGACAGGGCCCGGCTACACCTTC. As protein: CASSSPTGPGYTF. Full variable domain (rest looked up from reference TRBV5-1 and TRBJ1-2): KAGVTQTPRYLIKTRGQQVTLSCSPISGHRSVSWYQQTPGQGLQFLFEYFSETQRNKGNFPGRFSGRQFSNSRSEMNVSTLELGDSALYLCASSSPTGPGYTFGSGTRLTVV.

V gene TRBV3-1 (or the pseudogene TRBV3-2) combines with J gene TRBJ1-2, with 9 bases matching TRBD1. Germline CDR1 reads LGHDT; CDR2 reads YNNKEL (reference sequence). This CDR3 region has 17 residues. J was trimmed by 3 bases and V by 0 bases; bases with no gene match: 8. The CDR3 coding sequence is TGTGCCAGCAGCCAAGAAGGTTGGGACAGGGAAGACTATGGCTACACCTTC. Translating it yields CASSQEGWDREDYGYTF.

J is TRBJ1-2 and V is TRBV6-5; a weak D match, TRBD1 (6 bases). The germline gives CDR1 MNHEY, CDR2 SVGAGI. Trimming stripped 9 bases from V and 6 bases from J, with 14 bases between. The CDR3 sequence is 12 residues long. CDR3 in amino acids: CASYGQGHGYTF. The CDR3 coding sequence is TGTGCCAGTTACGGGCAGGGGCATGGCTACACCTTC.

This clone was counted only a few times. The chain links TRBV5-1 to TRBJ2-2; 9 bases agree with TRBD2. CDR1 and CDR2 from the germline V gene are SGHRS and YFSETQ. The ends lost 2 bases at V and 5 bases at J; junction bases unmatched: 4. The CDR3 is 15 amino acids. This chain's CDR3 is CASSFGGRGTGELFF. The CDR3 nucleotides are TGCGCCAGCAGCTTCGGCGGGAGGGGGACCGGGGAGCTGTTTTTT.

This clone occurred once. J is TRBJ1-1 and V is TRBV13; 7 bases align to TRBD1. The CDR3 spans 13 residues. The V segment lost 5 bases and the J segment 6 bases; nucleotides outside the gene matches: 6. The germline CDR1 and CDR2 sequences are PRHDT and FYEKMQ (reference sequence). The CDR3 bases are TGTGCCAGCAGCATCAGGGGGTGGGCTGAAGCTTTCTTT. Amino acids: CASSIRGWAEAFF.

This rearrangement joins TRBV28 to TRBJ1-4, with 10 positions matching TRBD1. The germline V gene has CDR1 MDHEN and CDR2 SYDVKM. The length of the CDR3 is 13 residues. With 7 bases clipped from V and 8 bases from J, the junction kept 4 bases outside the gene matches. CDR3 sequence: CASTGQGQEKLFF. CDR3 bases: TGTGCCAGCACGGGACAGGGGCAAGAAAAACTGTTTTTT. The complete variable domain, with remaining parts taken from reference TRBV28 and TRBJ1-4, reads DVKVTQSSRYLVKRTGEKVFLECVQDMDHENMFWYRQDPGLGLRLIYFSYDVKMKEKGDIPEGYSVSREKKERFSLILESASTNQTSMYLCASTGQGQEKLFFGSGTQLSVL.

CDR3 residues: CASSVVVLAGGNEQFF. CDR3 DNA sequence: TGTGCCAGCAGCGTAGTGGTACTAGCGGGAGGGAATGAGCAGTTCTTC. This sequence joins TRBV9 and TRBJ2-1; the match to TRBD2 covers 13 bases. Germline lookup yields CDR1 SGDLS and CDR2 YYNGEE. The V and J ends lost 0 bases and 7 bases, in that order; junction bases with no gene match: 4. The CDR3 consists of 16 residues.

This clone turned up a few times. At one end the junction does not follow the germline gene, possibly because of a read error. This chain links TRBV5-1 with TRBJ2-1, with 8 bases that match TRBD2. This CDR3 has 16 residues. Germline V lookup: CDR1 SGHRS, CDR2 YFSETQ. The chain's CDR3 is CASTNPGLVSSNEQFF. As DNA, the CDR3 is TGCGCCAGCACCAACCCGGGACTAGTGTCCTCCAATGAGCAGTTCTTC.

V and J are TRBV3-1 (or the pseudogene TRBV3-2) and TRBJ2-7; D possibly corresponds to TRBD1 (6 bases). CDR1 is LGHDT and CDR2 is YNNKEL in the germline V gene (reference sequence). There are 14 residues in the CDR3. Trimming removed 1 base from V and 2 bases from J, with 9 bases in between. CDR3 bases: TGTGCCAGCAGCCAAGTTTGGGGGCCCTACGAGCAGTACTTC. This translates into CASSQVWGPYEQYF.

V usage is TRBV19 and J usage is TRBJ1-1, with D perhaps matching TRBD1 (5 bases). Trimming stripped 9 bases from V and 4 bases from J, with 12 bases between. The CDR3 is made up of 12 amino acids. CDR1 and CDR2 from the germline V gene are LNHDA and SQIVND (reference sequence). The CDR3 bases are TGTGCCAGCAGGGCGAAAAGCACTGAAGCTTTCTTT. Translated, it gives CASRAKSTEAFF.

This rearrangement joins TRBV18 to TRBJ2-7; perhaps TRBD2 as D (6 bases). With 5 bases removed from V and 2 bases from J, the gap between germline ends came to 13 bases. CDR3 length: 14 residues. Per the germline V gene, CDR1 is KGHSH and CDR2 is LQKENI. Here the CDR3 DNA reads TGTGCCAGCTCATCAGCGGGCCCTACCTACGAGCAGTACGTC. Residues: CASSSAGPTYEQYV.

The chain joins TRBV28 to TRBJ2-6, with TRBD2 matching 8 bases. The ends lost 7 bases at V and 0 bases at J; junction bases unmatched: 8. The germline V gene has CDR1 MDHEN and CDR2 SYDVKM. The length of the CDR3 is 17 residues. The CDR3 nucleotides read TGTGCCAGCAACGGGGGGGCAATGGACTCTGGGGCCAACGTCCTGACTTTC. Amino acids: CASNGGAMDSGANVLTF.

The chain's CDR3 is CASSLAGGPRNEQFF. Written as DNA, the CDR3 is TGTGCCAGCAGTTTAGCGGGGGGGCCGAGGAATGAGCAGTTCTTC. The chain has TRBV6-5 and TRBJ2-1, with TRBD2 matching 11 bases. The CDR3 is 15 amino acids. The ends lost 4 bases at V and 7 bases at J; junction bases unmatched: 6. Germline V gives CDR1 MNHEY, CDR2 SVGAGI.

V is TRBV2 and J is TRBJ1-5; D gene unclear. This CDR3 has 18 residues. CDR1 is SNHLY, CDR2 FYNNEI, per germline. V dropped 2 bases and J dropped 3 bases, with 20 bases sitting between them. This CDR3 is CASSESGSSRMVNQPQHF. Here the CDR3 DNA reads TGTGCCAGCAGTGAATCTGGGAGCAGTAGGATGGTCAATCAGCCCCAGCATTTT.

The chain is built from TRBV5-1 and TRBJ2-1, with 12 bases identical to TRBD2. This CDR3 has 15 residues. Germline CDR1 is SGHRS and CDR2 is YFSETQ. J lost 5 bases, V lost 4 bases, and 4 bases had no gene match. CDR3 loop: CASSDRTSGNNEQFF. The CDR3 DNA reads TGCGCCAGCAGCGATAGGACTAGCGGGAACAATGAGCAGTTCTTC.

The CDR3 protein is CASSYGADTEAFF. The CDR3 coding sequence is TGTGCCAGCAGTTACGGAGCCGACACTGAAGCTTTCTTT. The V call is TRBV6-5, the J call TRBJ1-1; D ambiguous. The ends were cut back, 2 bases at V and 3 bases at J, with 7 bases in the middle. This CDR3 has 13 residues. CDR1 and CDR2 from the germline V gene are MNHEY and SVGAGI.

This chain uses TRBV7-6 with TRBJ2-3; 10 bases agree with TRBD2. CDR3 size: 15 residues. With 2 bases clipped from V and 4 bases from J, the junction kept 3 bases outside the gene matches. CDR1 and CDR2 (germline): SGHVS, FNYEAQ. The CDR3: CASSLPSGSSDTQYF. CDR3 bases: TGTGCCAGCAGCTTACCTAGCGGGAGCTCAGATACGCAGTATTTT.

To note about this clone: Other DNA sequences in this sample translate to the same CDR3. The J gene is TRBJ1-5, the V gene TRBV7-8, with TRBD1 identical over 7 bases. Germline CDR1 and CDR2: SGHVS and FQNEAQ. J lost 0 bases, V lost 0 bases, and 2 bases had no gene match. This CDR3 comprises 16 residues. The CDR3 DNA reads TGTGCCAGCAGCTTAGCAGGGGGCTTTAGCAATCAGCCCCAGCATTTT. Amino acids: CASSLAGGFSNQPQHF.

V usage is TRBV11-3 and J usage is TRBJ2-7, with 8 bases that match TRBD1. This CDR3 has 15 residues. Germline values: CDR1 SGHNT, CDR2 YENEEA. V trimming: 5 bases; J trimming: 7 bases; junction bases outside the gene matches: 13. CDR3 coding DNA: TGTGCCAGCAGCGAATCGGGACAGGCCCTAGGGGAGCAGTACTTC. It is translated as CASSESGQALGEQYF.

The chain uses TRBV19 and TRBJ1-2; D gene unclear. Germline assignment: CDR1 LNHDA and CDR2 SQIVND (reference sequence). The CDR3 extends over 12 amino acids. Between the trimmed V and J ends, which lost 3 bases and 1 base, there was a span of 3 bases. Here the CDR3 DNA reads TGTGCCAGTAGTATCCATAACTATGGCTACACCTTC. Translated: CASSIHNYGYTF.

The J gene is TRBJ1-1, the V gene TRBV5-1; weak D call: TRBD1 (6 bases). With 0 bases removed from V and 4 bases from J, the gap between germline ends came to 13 bases. Germline CDR1 and CDR2: SGHRS and YFSETQ. The CDR3 is 15 residues long. The CDR3 here is CASSLGQGRGTEAFF. The CDR3 bases are TGCGCCAGCAGCTTGGGGCAGGGGAGGGGCACTGAAGCTTTCTTT.

V and J are TRBV19 and TRBJ1-1, with D possibly TRBD1 on 6 matching bases. This CDR3 has 16 residues. The V gene's germline CDR1 is LNHDA and CDR2 SQIVND (reference sequence). With 1 base removed from V and 1 base from J, the gap between germline ends came to 13 bases. The CDR3 nucleotides are TGTGCCAGTAGTATAGTAACGTCGACAGGGAACACTGAAGCTTTCTTT. Amino acids: CASSIVTSTGNTEAFF.

This chain uses TRBV2 with TRBJ2-7; a weak D match, TRBD2 (6 bases). From germline, CDR1 is SNHLY and CDR2 FYNNEI. There are 14 residues in the CDR3. Trimming shortened V by 4 bases and J by 5 bases, and 15 bases separated the two germline ends. CDR3 in DNA: TGTGCCAGCAGTGGCCAGGGAGGAGTGAACGAGCAGTACGTC. Protein: CASSGQGGVNEQYV.

J is TRBJ2-5 and V is TRBV7-2; possible D gene TRBD1, 5 bases. The germline CDR1 and CDR2 sequences are SGHTA and FQGNSA. V was pared by 5 bases and J by 3 bases, with 13 bases between. CDR3 length equals 14 residues. The CDR3 DNA reads as TGTGCCAGCAGCCTGGCGTGGGGCAAAGAGACCCAGTACTTC. Amino acids: CASSLAWGKETQYF.

V usage is TRBV2 and J usage is TRBJ2-7, with D perhaps matching TRBD2 (6 bases). V lost 4 bases and J 5 bases, leaving 12 bases between the germline ends. This CDR3 has 13 residues. CDR1 is SNHLY, CDR2 FYNNEI, per germline. CDR3 bases: TGTGCCAGCAGTGTACGGGGGATTGACGAGCAGTACGTC. It encodes CASSVRGIDEQYV.

J is TRBJ1-1 and V is TRBV6-5; 8 bases line up with TRBD1. There are 13 residues in the CDR3. Germline loops: CDR1 MNHEY, CDR2 SVGAGI. V lost 5 bases and J lost 6; bases outside the gene matches: 5. CDR3 nucleotide sequence: TGTGCCAGCAGTATAATGACAGGGGCTGAAGCTTTCTTT. Translation gives CASSIMTGAEAFF.

The chain links TRBV11-2 to TRBJ1-2, with 8 bases lining up with TRBD1. CDR1 and CDR2 (germline): SGHAT, FQNNGV. The CDR3 contains 15 residues. V was pared by 5 bases and J by 4 bases, with 9 bases of the junction left unmatched. In DNA, the CDR3 is TGTGCCAGCAGCGGGCACAGGGGGTCTCCCTATGGCTACACCTTC. This encodes CASSGHRGSPYGYTF.

The chain combines TRBV4-2 with TRBJ2-3; tentative D call: TRBD1 (6 bases). The CDR3 totals 16 residues. V lost 4 bases to trimming and J lost 0 bases, with 14 bases between them. The germline V gene encodes CDR1 LGHNA and CDR2 YNFKEQ. CDR3 amino acids: CASSPTRQASTDTQYF. For the CDR3, the DNA is TGTGCCAGCAGCCCGACCCGACAGGCTAGCACAGATACGCAGTATTTT.